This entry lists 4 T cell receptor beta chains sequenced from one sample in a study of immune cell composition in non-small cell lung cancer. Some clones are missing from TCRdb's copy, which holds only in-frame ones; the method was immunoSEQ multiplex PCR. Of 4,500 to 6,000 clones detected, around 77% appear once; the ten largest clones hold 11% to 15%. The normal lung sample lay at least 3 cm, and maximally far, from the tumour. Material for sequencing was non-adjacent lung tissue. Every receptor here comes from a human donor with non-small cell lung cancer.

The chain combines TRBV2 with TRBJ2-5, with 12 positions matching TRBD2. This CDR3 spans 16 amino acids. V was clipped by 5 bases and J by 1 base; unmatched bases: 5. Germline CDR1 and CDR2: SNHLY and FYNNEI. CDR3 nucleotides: TGTGCCAGCAGTCAAGGACTAGCGGGGTTCCAAGAGACCCAGTACTTC. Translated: CASSQGLAGFQETQYF.

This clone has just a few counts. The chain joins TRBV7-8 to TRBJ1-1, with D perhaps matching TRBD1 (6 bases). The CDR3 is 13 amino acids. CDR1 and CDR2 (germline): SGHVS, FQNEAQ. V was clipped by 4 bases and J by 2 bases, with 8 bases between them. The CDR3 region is CASSSTGNTEAFF. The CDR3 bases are TGTGCCAGCAGCTCGACAGGAAACACTGAAGCTTTCTTT.

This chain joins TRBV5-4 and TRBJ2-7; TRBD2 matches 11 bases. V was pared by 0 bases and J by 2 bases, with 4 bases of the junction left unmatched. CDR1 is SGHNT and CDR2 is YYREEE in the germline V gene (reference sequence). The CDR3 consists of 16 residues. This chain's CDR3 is CASSLGGTSGTYEQYF. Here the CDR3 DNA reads TGTGCCAGCAGCTTGGGGGGGACTAGCGGAACCTACGAGCAGTACTTC.

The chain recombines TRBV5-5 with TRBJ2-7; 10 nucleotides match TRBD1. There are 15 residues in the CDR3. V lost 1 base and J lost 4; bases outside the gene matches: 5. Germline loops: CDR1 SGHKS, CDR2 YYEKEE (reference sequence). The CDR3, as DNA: TGTGCCAGCAGCTTGTTAGGACAGGGGGTTTACGAGCAGTACTTC. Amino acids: CASSLLGQGVYEQYF. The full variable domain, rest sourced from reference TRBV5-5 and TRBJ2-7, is DAGVTQSPTHLIKTRGQQVTLRCSPISGHKSVSWYQQVLGQGPQFIFQYYEKEERGRGNFPDRFSARQFPNYSSELNVNALLLGDSALYLCASSLLGQGVYEQYFGPGTRLTVT.